This T cell receptor (beta chain) is from a study of T cell repertoires in cytomegalovirus infection. Study-wide context: Selected CMV epitopes included recently identified HLA-C-restricted ones as well as well-studied HLA-B-restricted ones. Public TCR beta signatures indicated both CMV infection and matching HLA type. Study observations and caveats: Dominating the ex vivo response were HLA-C-restricted CMV-specific TCR beta clonotypes.

The CDR3 loop spans 15 amino acids. V was pared by 5 bases and J by 4 bases, with 6 bases of the junction left unmatched. From germline, CDR1 is SNHLY and CDR2 FYNNEI. Each CDR3 protein is one row after TCRdb ran MiXCR on the reads. The sample gives roughly 990,000 distinct CDR3 sequences, around 32% of which show up once; 11% to 15% is in the top ten. Regarding this clonotype: The target antigen is unknown.

This chain uses TRBV2 with TRBJ2-2, with 8 positions matching TRBD1. Here the sequenced sample was cultured CD8+ T cells from PBMCs, taken from culture after CMV antigen stimulation. The source of this sequence is a human donor in good health (CMV status not recorded). Some clones in this sample may be carry-over from other donors' samples. CDR3 residues: CASSSDRESTGELFF. For the CDR3, the DNA is TGTGCCAGCAGTTCGGACAGGGAGAGCACCGGGGAGCTGTTTTTT.